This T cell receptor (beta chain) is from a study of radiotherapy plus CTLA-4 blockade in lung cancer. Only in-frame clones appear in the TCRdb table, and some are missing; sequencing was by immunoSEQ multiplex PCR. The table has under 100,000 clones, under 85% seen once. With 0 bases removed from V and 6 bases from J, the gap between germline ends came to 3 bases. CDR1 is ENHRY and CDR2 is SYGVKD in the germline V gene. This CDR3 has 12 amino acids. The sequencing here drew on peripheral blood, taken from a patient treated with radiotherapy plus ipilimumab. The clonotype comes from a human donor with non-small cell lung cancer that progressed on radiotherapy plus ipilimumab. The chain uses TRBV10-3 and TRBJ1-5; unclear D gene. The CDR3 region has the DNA TGTGCCATCAGTGAGTCGAGTCAGCCCCAGCATTTT. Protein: CAISESSQPQHF.